These 8 T cell receptor beta chains share one sample of origin, sequenced in a study of shared clonotypes between healthy human individuals. Method: immunoSEQ multiplex PCR; TCRdb's copy keeps in-frame clones and lacks some. This repertoire shows 650,000 to 800,000 clones, roughly nine tenths found once; its top ten account for approximately 25%. CD45RO negativity and positive selection for CCR7 defined naive CD8 cells, a population that excluded terminally differentiated effector memory CD45RA+ cells. The sequenced material came from naive CD8+ T cells sorted from blood. These receptors were obtained from a man aged 30 to 39 in good health.

The rearrangement joins TRBV7-7 to TRBJ2-7, with D maybe TRBD2 (6 bases). V dropped 5 bases and J dropped 3 bases, with 11 bases sitting between them. The CDR3 length is 13 residues. Germline CDR1 is SSHAT and CDR2 is FNYEAQ (reference sequence). The DNA for the CDR3 is TGTGCCAGCAGCCTCCGACTAGGCTACGAGCAGTACTTC. It specifies CASSLRLGYEQYF.

This chain uses TRBV29-1 with TRBJ2-7, with D perhaps matching TRBD2 (7 bases). The CDR3 has 14 residues. V was trimmed by 6 bases and J by 2 bases, leaving 17 bases between them. CDR1 and CDR2 (germline): SQVTM, ANQGSEA. CDR3 DNA sequence: TGCAGCGTATCAGGGGCTAGCGGAACCTACGAGCAGTACTTC. The encoded protein is CSVSGASGTYEQYF.

The chain combines TRBV11-2 with TRBJ1-5; unclear D gene. Germline V gene lookup returns CDR1 SGHAT and CDR2 FQNNGV. The CDR3 contains 15 residues. The V and J ends lost 5 bases and 4 bases respectively, with 15 bases between them. The CDR3 loop is CASSPGQVGNQPQHF. The DNA for the CDR3 is TGTGCCAGCAGCCCCGGGCAGGTTGGTAATCAGCCCCAGCATTTT.

The V gene is TRBV7-9, the J gene TRBJ2-7, with 9 bases identical to TRBD1. With 4 bases clipped from V and 2 bases from J, the junction kept 6 bases outside the gene matches. The CDR3 has 15 residues. Germline V CDR1 and CDR2: SEHNR, FQNEAQ (reference sequence). The DNA of the CDR3 is TGTGCCAGCAGCTCCACAAGACAGGGGGCCTACGAGCAGTACTTC. Residues: CASSSTRQGAYEQYF. Supplemented by reference TRBV7-9 and TRBJ2-7, the full variable domain reads DTGVSQNPRHKITKRGQNVTFRCDPISEHNRLYWYRQTLGQGPEFLTYFQNEAQLEKSRLLSDRFSAERPKGSFSTLEIQRTEQGDSAMYLCASSSTRQGAYEQYFGPGTRLTVT.

Only one count was recorded for this clone. The chain recombines TRBV27 with TRBJ2-1; 8 bases map to TRBD1. There are 13 residues in the CDR3. After removal of 6 bases from V and 8 bases from J, the junction contained 6 bases not matched to a gene. The germline V gene encodes CDR1 MNHEY and CDR2 SMNVEV (reference sequence). The CDR3 nucleotides read TGTGCCAGCAGCCTGACAGGGGATTATGAGCAGTTCTTC. It translates to CASSLTGDYEQFF.

This sequence joins TRBV11-2 and TRBJ2-1; the match to TRBD2 covers 12 bases. The CDR3 is 18 amino acids. The V segment lost 4 bases and the J segment 5 bases; nucleotides outside the gene matches: 12. CDR1 is SGHAT, CDR2 FQNNGV, per germline. The CDR3 protein is CASSSIHASGRVNNEQFF. The CDR3, as DNA: TGTGCCAGCAGCTCAATACACGCTAGCGGGAGGGTCAACAATGAGCAGTTCTTC. The whole variable domain, filled in from reference TRBV11-2 and TRBJ2-1, reads EAGVAQSPRYKIIEKRQSVAFWCNPISGHATLYWYQQILGQGPKLLIQFQNNGVVDDSQLPKDRFSAERLKGVDSTLKIQPAKLEDSAVYLCASSSIHASGRVNNEQFFGPGTRLTVL.

J is TRBJ2-6 and V is TRBV28; D could derive from TRBD1 or TRBD2 (5 bases each). Germline V gene lookup returns CDR1 MDHEN and CDR2 SYDVKM. CDR3 length: 19 residues. Trimming cost V 6 bases and J 0 bases, with 21 bases left between them. For the CDR3, the DNA is TGTGCCAGCAGCATTCCAGGTCGGGGCAACGACTCTGGGGCCAACGTCCTGACTTTC. It codes for CASSIPGRGNDSGANVLTF.

The chain uses TRBV30 and TRBJ2-2, with D maybe TRBD1 (6 bases). Trimming removed 0 bases from V and 5 bases from J, with 7 bases in between. CDR3 length: 13 amino acids. CDR1 is GTSNPN and CDR2 is SVGIG in the germline V gene (reference sequence). The CDR3 protein is CAWSVRGTGELFF. Here the CDR3 DNA reads TGTGCCTGGAGTGTGAGGGGGACCGGGGAGCTGTTTTTT. Full variable domain (remainder filled in from reference TRBV30 and TRBJ2-2): SQTIHQWPATLVQPVGSPLSLECTVEGTSNPNLYWYRQAAGRGLQLLFYSVGIGQISSEVPQNLSASRPQDRQFILSSKKLLLSDSGFYLCAWSVRGTGELFFGEGSRLTVL.